One sample yielded the 19 T cell receptor beta chains listed below, sequenced in a study of blood T cell repertoires in COVID-19. Libraries were prepared by immunoSEQ multiplex PCR; TCRdb keeps only in-frame clonotypes and omits some of them. The data contain about 140,000 clones, about 79% of them singletons. Sequencing input: peripheral blood. The receptor set was obtained from a woman at least 80 years old with active or convalescent COVID-19.

CDR3 loop: CASRDRGSGANVLTF. The DNA of the CDR3 is TGTGCCTCCCGGGACAGGGGGTCTGGGGCCAACGTCCTGACTTTC. The chain employs TRBV30 and TRBJ2-6, with 11 bases that match TRBD1. The CDR3 length is 15 residues. The V gene end was trimmed by 7 bases and the J gene end by 1 base; junction bases not matched to a gene: 3. The germline V gene encodes CDR1 GTSNPN and CDR2 SVGIG (reference sequence).

The V call is TRBV5-1, the J call TRBJ1-1; D might be TRBD1 (6 bases). The CDR3 has 13 amino acids. CDR1 is SGHRS, CDR2 YFSETQ, per germline. Trimming left V 6 bases short and J 0 bases short, with 9 bases between. CDR3 region: CASTGDMNTEAFF. CDR3 nucleotide sequence: TGCGCCAGCACAGGGGATATGAACACTGAAGCTTTCTTT.

V and J are TRBV12-3 or TRBV12-4 and TRBJ1-2; 8 positions agree with TRBD1. The CDR3 is 13 residues long. V lost 5 bases to trimming and J lost 7 bases; unmatched junction nucleotides: 6. The CDR3 protein is CASSPWDRSGYTF. The CDR3 DNA follows: TGTGCCAGCAGTCCATGGGACAGGAGTGGCTACACCTTC.

The V call is TRBV7-6, the J call TRBJ1-4; the D is unclear. The CDR3 totals 16 residues. Per germline, CDR1 SGHVS and CDR2 FNYEAQ. V was shortened by 0 bases and J by 4 bases, with 12 bases between the two germline ends. As DNA, the CDR3 is TGTGCCAGCAGCTTAGCGGGCTCGGTCTTTAATGAAAAACTGTTTTTT. This gives the protein CASSLAGSVFNEKLFF.

V usage is TRBV24-1 and J usage is TRBJ2-5; tentatively, D is TRBD1 (7 bases). Germline assignment: CDR1 KGHDR and CDR2 SFDVKD. The CDR3 spans 16 residues. V was clipped by 4 bases and J by 1 base, with 15 bases between them. Written as DNA, the CDR3 is TGTGCCACCAGTGACGGGAGCCGGGACAGCCAAGAGACCCAGTACTTC. This sequence encodes CATSDGSRDSQETQYF.

By share, this clone counts as medium-sized. The V and J genes are TRBV19 and TRBJ1-1, with D uncertain. With 6 bases removed from V and 0 bases from J, the gap between germline ends came to 5 bases. The CDR3 extends over 12 amino acids. Germline V gives CDR1 LNHDA, CDR2 SQIVND (reference sequence). CDR3 region: CASRQMNTEAFF. Written as DNA, the CDR3 is TGTGCCAGTAGACAGATGAACACTGAAGCTTTCTTT.

This chain links TRBV6-5 with TRBJ2-5; 7 bases agree with TRBD1. V lost 2 bases to trimming and J lost 5 bases; unmatched junction nucleotides: 8. The CDR3 covers 15 residues. Germline assignment: CDR1 MNHEY and CDR2 SVGAGI. The CDR3 reads CASSYGDRVGETQYF. CDR3 coding DNA: TGTGCCAGCAGTTACGGAGACAGGGTTGGGGAGACCCAGTACTTC.

The chain recombines TRBV29-1 with TRBJ1-1; possible D gene TRBD1, 5 bases. In germline, CDR1 is SQVTM, CDR2 ANQGSEA. V shed 4 bases and J shed 4 bases, with 7 bases lying between them. The CDR3 spans 11 residues. CDR3 region: CSVVRGTEAFF. In DNA, the CDR3 is TGCAGCGTTGTTAGGGGCACTGAAGCTTTCTTT.

The V call is TRBV3-1 (or the pseudogene TRBV3-2), the J call TRBJ2-4; possibly TRBD2 for D (5 bases). Per germline, CDR1 LGHDT and CDR2 YNNKEL (reference sequence). Trimming pared 3 bases from V and 0 bases from J, leaving 9 bases between. This CDR3 comprises 15 residues. The CDR3 here is CASSHEGVAKNIQYF. DNA for the CDR3: TGTGCCAGCAGCCACGAGGGTGTAGCCAAAAACATTCAGTACTTC.

This chain joins TRBV6-5 and TRBJ2-7; tentatively, D is TRBD1 (6 bases). The CDR3 runs to 15 residues. The germline gives CDR1 MNHEY, CDR2 SVGAGI. V was cut by 8 bases and J by 4 bases, with 21 bases left in between. CDR3 protein: CASGTTGTGVYEQYF. The CDR3 coding sequence is TGTGCCAGCGGCACTACAGGGACCGGGGTTTACGAGCAGTACTTC.

The chain links TRBV6-5 to TRBJ1-6; no clear D gene. Germline V gene data show CDR1 as MNHEY and CDR2 as SVGAGI. Between the trimmed V and J ends, which lost 6 bases and 3 bases, there was a span of 3 bases. The CDR3 loop spans 12 amino acids. CDR3 loop: CASSFYNSPLHF. CDR3 in DNA: TGTGCCAGCAGCTTCTATAATTCACCCCTCCACTTT.

The genes are TRBV3-1 (or the pseudogene TRBV3-2) and TRBJ2-3; tentatively, D is TRBD2 (7 bases). The CDR3 contains 19 residues. Trimming removed 0 bases from V and 6 bases from J, with 25 bases in between. Germline V CDR1 and CDR2: LGHDT, YNNKEL (reference sequence). CDR3 protein: CASSQDGVVGGGRGDTQYF. The DNA of the CDR3 is TGTGCCAGCAGCCAAGATGGGGTGGTTGGCGGGGGCCGCGGGGATACGCAGTATTTT.

This rearrangement joins TRBV18 to TRBJ1-2; TRBD1 matches 10 bases. J was trimmed by 8 bases and V by 3 bases; bases with no gene match: 15. Germline CDR1 is KGHSH and CDR2 is LQKENI. The CDR3 consists of 17 residues. The CDR3 region has the DNA TGTGCCAGCTCACCCTCAGGGACAGGGGTACCTTCGCACGGCTACACCTTC. Amino acids: CASSPSGTGVPSHGYTF.

The V call is TRBV6-5, the J call TRBJ1-3; 8 positions match TRBD1. Trimming took 8 bases from V and 3 from J; bases not matched to a gene: 9. The germline gives CDR1 MNHEY, CDR2 SVGAGI. This CDR3 contains 15 residues. CDR3: CASGRTGTGGNTIYF. Here the CDR3 DNA reads TGTGCCAGCGGACGAACCGGGACAGGTGGAAACACCATATATTTT.

This clone has a single count. V and J are TRBV3-1 (or the pseudogene TRBV3-2) and TRBJ2-3, with D maybe TRBD2 (5 bases). V dropped 6 bases and J dropped 2 bases, with 12 bases sitting between them. CDR1 and CDR2 (germline): LGHDT, YNNKEL (reference sequence). The CDR3 contains 14 residues. As DNA, the CDR3 is TGTGCCAGCAGACTAGACCAATACACAGATACGCAGTATTTT. This encodes CASRLDQYTDTQYF.

V and J are TRBV7-9 and TRBJ1-5; D is perhaps TRBD1 (5 bases). Germline V CDR1 and CDR2: SEHNR, FQNEAQ (reference sequence). The CDR3 has 15 amino acids. Trimming cost V 5 bases and J 1 base, with 12 bases left between them. CDR3 bases: TGTGCCAGCAGCCGAACGACAGCGAGCAATCAGCCCCAGCATTTT. Translated, it gives CASSRTTASNQPQHF.

This clone was found once. The CDR3 nucleotides are TGTGCCAGCAGCTTAGAGCTAGCGGGGGAGACCCAGTACTTC. Its translation: CASSLELAGETQYF. The chain has TRBV7-9 and TRBJ2-5; 9 positions match TRBD2. V was clipped by 1 base and J by 5 bases; unmatched bases: 2. Per germline, CDR1 SEHNR and CDR2 FQNEAQ (reference sequence). The CDR3 length is 14 residues.

This clone showed up just a few times. V gene TRBV28 combines with J gene TRBJ1-2; TRBD1 matches 9 bases. The CDR3 is made up of 15 amino acids. V dropped 7 bases and J dropped 4; count of bases not matched to a gene: 10. Germline V lookup: CDR1 MDHEN, CDR2 SYDVKM. CDR3 DNA: TGTGCCAGCAAAGAACCGGGACAGGGCTTCTATGGCTACACCTTC. Translation: CASKEPGQGFYGYTF.

The chain couples TRBV2 to TRBJ1-1; 8 bases map to TRBD1. With 6 bases clipped from V and 4 bases from J, the junction kept 7 bases outside the gene matches. This CDR3 has 14 residues. Germline V gene sequence: CDR1 SNHLY, CDR2 FYNNEI. In nucleotides, the CDR3 is TGTGCCAGCAGGGCCAAACAGGGGGGCACTGAAGCTTTCTTT. Protein: CASRAKQGGTEAFF.